This TCR beta chain was obtained from a study of tumor-infiltrating lymphocytes in localized non-small cell lung cancer. Trimming removed 0 bases at V and 1 base at J, with 7 bases between. The CDR3 spans 14 residues. Germline V gene data show CDR1 as SGHRS and CDR2 as YFSETQ. Profiled with immunoSEQ multiplex PCR; TCRdb holds only in-frame clones, not every one. The sample lists roughly 15,000 clones, around 70% occurring once. The sequenced sample was uninvolved lung tissue not adjacent to the tumor. The source of this sequence is a human donor with non-small cell lung cancer. The chain recombines TRBV5-1 with TRBJ1-1, with no clear D. The DNA for the CDR3 is TGCGCCAGCAGCTTGGGAAGTGGGAACACTGAAGCTTTCTTT. Amino acids: CASSLGSGNTEAFF.